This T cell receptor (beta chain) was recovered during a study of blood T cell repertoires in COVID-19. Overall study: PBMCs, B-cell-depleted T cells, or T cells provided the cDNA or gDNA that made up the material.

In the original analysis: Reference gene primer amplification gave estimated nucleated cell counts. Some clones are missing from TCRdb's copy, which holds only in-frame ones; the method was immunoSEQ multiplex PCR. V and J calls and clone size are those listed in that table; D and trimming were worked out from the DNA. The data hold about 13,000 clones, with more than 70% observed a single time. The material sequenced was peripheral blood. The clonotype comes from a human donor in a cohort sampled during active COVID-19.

The CDR3 DNA reads TGTGCCAGCAGTGACTTAGGGACAAACATAGGAAACACCATATATTTT. Translation: CASSDLGTNIGNTIYF. The rearrangement joins TRBV25-1 to TRBJ1-3; D possibly corresponds to TRBD1 (6 bases). In germline, CDR1 is MGHDK, CDR2 SYGVNS. The CDR3 runs 16 residues. V lost 3 bases and J 4 bases, leaving 16 bases between the germline ends.